This T cell receptor beta chain is from a study of blood T cell repertoires in COVID-19. The overall study: There were acute and convalescent COVID-19 samples, and they came from the United States, Italy and Spain. Sample material is recorded as cDNA or gDNA derived from T cells, B-cell-depleted T cells, or PBMCs.

This CDR3 comprises 16 residues. V was clipped by 1 base and J by 1 base; unmatched bases: 5. CDR1 is SGHTA and CDR2 is FQGNSA in the germline V gene. The authors' processing: How many nucleated cells were present was estimated from reference gene primer amplification. The method was immunoSEQ multiplex PCR; TCRdb's version includes in-frame clones alone and lacks a portion of them. The V and J calls and clone size were taken over from that table, and D and trimming were inferred from the DNA. Here the sample spans about 160,000 clones, 85% being singletons. What was sequenced was peripheral blood. The receptor's source is a human donor with acute or convalescent COVID-19. The donor label of this sample is uncertain. This chain uses TRBV7-2 with TRBJ2-3, with 7 bases identical to TRBD2. CDR3 loop: CASSLGFRGGTDTQYF. The CDR3 DNA reads as TGTGCCAGCAGCTTAGGCTTTCGGGGGGGCACAGATACGCAGTATTTT. The full variable domain, its missing parts supplied by reference TRBV7-2 and TRBJ2-3, is GAGVSQSPSNKVTEKGKDVELRCDPISGHTALYWYRQSLGQGLEFLIYFQGNSAPDKSGLPSDRFSAERTGGSVSTLTIQRTQQEDSAVYLCASSLGFRGGTDTQYFGPGTRLTVL.